This T cell receptor (beta chain) was observed in a study of T cells in Graves' hyperthyroidism and ophthalmopathy. As for the study in general: The authors collected peripheral blood at initial diagnosis, before any treatment. Study conclusions and caveats: The model anticipated ophthalmopathy a median approximately six months pre-onset.

RNA transcripts were the template for amplifying TCR beta CDR3 regions. A first-round RT-PCR of the TCR CDR3 used the HTBI primer set. Via MiXCR, TCRdb re-called the multiplex PCR reads, giving one row per CDR3 protein. The sample shows approximately 600,000 distinct CDR3 sequences, roughly 15% of them seen only once. V dropped 6 bases and J dropped 5; count of bases not matched to a gene: 10. This CDR3 is 15 amino acids long. CDR1 is DFQATT, CDR2 SNEGSKA, per germline (reference sequence). In this sample, this clonotype turned up many times. The antigen is unknown. The V and J genes are TRBV20-1 and TRBJ2-2; TRBD2 matches at 9 bases. This receptor was obtained from a woman aged 40 to 50 with Graves' ophthalmopathy. Sequenced material: blood. CDR3 protein: CSARPAGGFTGELFF. The CDR3 coding sequence is TGCAGTGCCCGACCGGCGGGAGGGTTTACCGGGGAGCTGTTTTTT.